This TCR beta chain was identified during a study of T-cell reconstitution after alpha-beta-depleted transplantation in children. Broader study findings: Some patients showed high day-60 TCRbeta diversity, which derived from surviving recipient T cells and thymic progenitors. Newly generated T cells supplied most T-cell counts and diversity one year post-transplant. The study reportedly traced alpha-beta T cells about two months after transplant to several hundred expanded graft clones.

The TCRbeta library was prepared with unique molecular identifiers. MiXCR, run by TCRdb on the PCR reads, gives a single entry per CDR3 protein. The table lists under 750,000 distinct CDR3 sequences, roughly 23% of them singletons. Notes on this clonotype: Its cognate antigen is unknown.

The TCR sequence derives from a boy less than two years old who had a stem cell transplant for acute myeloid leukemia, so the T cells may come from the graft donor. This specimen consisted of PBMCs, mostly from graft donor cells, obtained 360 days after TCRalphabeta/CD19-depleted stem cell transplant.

The CDR3 region is CASSPQAGTTRSGNTIYF. The CDR3 DNA is TGTGCCAGCAGCCCCCAGGCGGGCACCACTCGCTCTGGAAACACCATATATTTT. V is TRBV6-1 and J is TRBJ1-3; D gene unclear. The CDR3 totals 18 residues. Trimming stripped 6 bases from V and 0 bases from J, with 21 bases between. Germline CDR1 and CDR2: MNHNS and SASEGT.